These 27 T cell receptor beta chains came from one sample sequenced in a study of T cell responses to AZD1222 COVID-19 vaccine. The assay was immunoSEQ multiplex PCR, and TCRdb's table has in-frame clones only and misses some. Altogether over 85,000 clones are present, roughly 92% being singletons, with the ten largest covering roughly 13%. This material consisted of peripheral blood, taken on day 0 of AZD1222 vaccination. These receptors came from an adult in good health.

V and J are TRBV5-5 and TRBJ1-6, with D unclear. The ends were cut back, 0 bases at V and 6 bases at J, with 4 bases in the middle. CDR1 is SGHKS and CDR2 is YYEKEE in the germline V gene (reference sequence). This CDR3 region has 13 residues. CDR3 coding DNA: TGTGCCAGCAGCTTGGCCCCTAATTCACCCCTCCACTTT. It codes for CASSLAPNSPLHF.

This chain links TRBV29-1 with TRBJ2-4; D remains ambiguous. V was clipped by 2 bases and J by 4 bases, with 12 bases between them. The CDR3 has 14 residues. Per the germline V gene, CDR1 is SQVTM and CDR2 is ANQGSEA. In DNA, the CDR3 is TGCAGCGTTGAATTTGGGCCAGGAAAAAACATTCAGTACTTC. This sequence encodes CSVEFGPGKNIQYF. The variable domain in full, completed from reference TRBV29-1 and TRBJ2-4, reads SAVISQKPSRDICQRGTSLTIQCQVDSQVTMMFWYRQQPGQSLTLIATANQGSEATYESGFVIDKFPISRPNLTFSTLTVSNMSPEDSSIYLCSVEFGPGKNIQYFGAGTRLSVL.

The chain couples TRBV5-1 to TRBJ1-1; D remains ambiguous. Germline V gives CDR1 SGHRS, CDR2 YFSETQ. The CDR3 is 13 residues long. V shed 0 bases and J shed 1 base, with 4 bases lying between them. The CDR3 loop reads CASSLVRNTEAFF. CDR3 in DNA: TGCGCCAGCAGCTTGGTGCGGAACACTGAAGCTTTCTTT.

The genes are TRBV9 and TRBJ2-5; TRBD1 matches 7 bases. The CDR3 extends over 15 amino acids. Trimming at V came to 4 bases and at J to 4 bases, leaving 10 bases not matched to a gene. Germline assignment: CDR1 SGDLS and CDR2 YYNGEE. The CDR3: CASSSRQGVGETQYF. CDR3 nucleotide sequence: TGTGCCAGCAGCTCTCGACAGGGCGTAGGAGAGACCCAGTACTTC.

The chain has TRBV19 and TRBJ1-2; possible D gene TRBD1, 5 bases. CDR3 size: 14 residues. Germline assignment: CDR1 LNHDA and CDR2 SQIVND (reference sequence). V was shortened by 3 bases and J by 6 bases, with 14 bases between the two germline ends. Written as DNA, the CDR3 is TGTGCCAGTAGTATGCAAGGGGTAGAGGATGGCTACACCTTC. This translates into CASSMQGVEDGYTF.

The V and J genes are TRBV24-1 and TRBJ1-5; D is ambiguous. Per the germline V gene, CDR1 is KGHDR and CDR2 is SFDVKD. The CDR3 is made up of 14 amino acids. V dropped 1 base and J dropped 5 bases, with 8 bases sitting between them. Written as DNA, the CDR3 is TGTGCCACCAGTGATTTTTCGGGTGATCAGCCCCAGCATTTT. Translated, it gives CATSDFSGDQPQHF.

V usage is TRBV3-1 (or the pseudogene TRBV3-2) and J usage is TRBJ1-6; no clear D gene. This CDR3 is 14 amino acids long. Germline V CDR1 and CDR2: LGHDT, YNNKEL (reference sequence). V was trimmed by 6 bases and J by 12 bases, leaving 18 bases between them. The DNA of the CDR3 is TGTGCCAGCAGTCGAATGGCGAGCGGTGGACCCCTCCACTTT. This encodes CASSRMASGGPLHF.

This chain connects TRBV19 to TRBJ1-3; D unresolved. This CDR3 comprises 13 residues. The ends were cut back, 5 bases at V and 2 bases at J, with 7 bases in the middle. Germline CDR1 LNHDA, CDR2 SQIVND (reference sequence). As DNA, the CDR3 is TGTGCCAGTAGTTTACAAACTGGAAACACCATATATTTT. It is translated as CASSLQTGNTIYF.

This chain links TRBV6-2 or TRBV6-3 with TRBJ1-3; D perhaps matches TRBD1 (5 bases). Germline loops: CDR1 MNHEY, CDR2 SVGEGT. The CDR3 sequence is 16 residues long. V lost 5 bases to trimming and J lost 0 bases, with 14 bases between them. DNA of the CDR3: TGTGCCAGCAGTCCGACAGAAAAAAGCTCTGGAAACACCATATATTTT. Protein: CASSPTEKSSGNTIYF.

This chain connects TRBV9 to TRBJ1-6, with no clear D. V was cut by 4 bases and J by 8 bases, with 10 bases left in between. The CDR3 is 13 residues long. Germline V gene sequence: CDR1 SGDLS, CDR2 YYNGEE. The CDR3 loop is CASSPRLDSPLHF. DNA for the CDR3: TGTGCCAGCAGCCCCCGTCTGGATTCACCCCTCCACTTT.

The chain has TRBV7-9 and TRBJ2-2, with 8 bases aligning to TRBD1. V lost 2 bases and J lost 2; bases outside the gene matches: 7. This CDR3 region has 17 residues. Per the germline V gene, CDR1 is SEHNR and CDR2 is FQNEAQ (reference sequence). The CDR3 protein is CASSLRTGSVNTGELFF. In DNA, the CDR3 is TGTGCCAGCAGCTTACGGACAGGGTCGGTCAACACCGGGGAGCTGTTTTTT.

This clone was picked up one time. The rearrangement uses TRBV5-1 and TRBJ2-5; D may be TRBD2 (6 bases). V gave up 0 bases and J gave up 2 bases, with 8 bases separating them. CDR1 and CDR2 from the germline V gene are SGHRS and YFSETQ. This CDR3 is built from 14 residues. CDR3 region: CASSLEAGQETQYF. The CDR3 DNA is TGCGCCAGCAGCTTGGAGGCGGGACAAGAGACCCAGTACTTC.

This clone occurred a few times. The chain recombines TRBV29-1 with TRBJ2-3; perhaps TRBD1 as D (5 bases). The CDR3 runs 16 residues. Between the trimmed V and J ends, which lost 3 bases and 2 bases, there was a span of 18 bases. Looked up from germline, CDR1 is SQVTM and CDR2 is ANQGSEA. The CDR3 protein is CSVEVAPGKVTDTQYF. As DNA, the CDR3 is TGCAGCGTTGAGGTTGCCCCAGGGAAGGTCACAGATACGCAGTATTTT.

The chain carries TRBV7-2 and TRBJ2-2; 9 positions match TRBD2. CDR3 length equals 16 residues. With 2 bases clipped from V and 4 bases from J, the junction kept 5 bases outside the gene matches. The V gene's germline CDR1 is SGHTA and CDR2 FQGNSA. CDR3 nucleotides: TGTGCCAGCAGCTTATCTCCTAGCGGGATCACCGGGGAGCTGTTTTTT. Translated, it gives CASSLSPSGITGELFF.

The chain links TRBV5-1 to TRBJ2-7; D gene unclear. CDR1 and CDR2 (germline): SGHRS, YFSETQ. This CDR3 contains 12 residues. The germline V and J ends were trimmed by 1 base and 7 bases, with 9 bases remaining between them. The CDR3 bases are TGCGCCAGCAGCTTGAGCGTGGAGGAGCAGTACTTC. This sequence encodes CASSLSVEEQYF.

Only one count was recorded for this clone. J is TRBJ1-1 and V is TRBV12-3 or TRBV12-4, with a tentative D call TRBD1 (5 bases). The length of the CDR3 is 13 residues. The V end lost 7 bases, the J end lost 6 bases, and 15 bases lay between the germline ends. This CDR3 is CASTNDSWAEAFF. The CDR3 bases are TGTGCCAGCACCAATGACAGTTGGGCTGAAGCTTTCTTT.

The chain carries TRBV9 and TRBJ2-5; a weak D match, TRBD2 (6 bases). Germline CDR1 reads SGDLS; CDR2 reads YYNGEE. This CDR3 spans 14 amino acids. V was shortened by 3 bases and J by 7 bases, with 16 bases between the two germline ends. For the CDR3, the DNA is TGTGCCAGCAGCGACGGACTGACTAGGGGGACCCAGTACTTC. Amino acid sequence: CASSDGLTRGTQYF.

The chain carries TRBV25-1 and TRBJ2-5, with 7 nucleotides matching TRBD2. Trimming removed 6 bases from V and 4 bases from J; junction bases left unmatched: 14. This CDR3 comprises 16 residues. Germline loops: CDR1 MGHDK, CDR2 SYGVNS. The CDR3 region has the DNA TGTGCCAGCAGCCCTGGTCAGCGGGGAGTAGGAGAGACCCAGTACTTC. Translating it yields CASSPGQRGVGETQYF.

This clone appeared once. The DNA of the CDR3 is TGCGCCAGCAGTCCACCGGGACGGAGCTATGGCTACACCTTC. This gives the protein CASSPPGRSYGYTF. This chain connects TRBV23-1 to TRBJ1-2; weak D call: TRBD1 (5 bases). TRBV23-1 carries the ORF label, with uncertain function. Trimming removed 4 bases from V and 4 bases from J, with 13 bases in between. The CDR3 has 14 amino acids.

The chain joins TRBV7-2 to TRBJ2-5; 10 bases are shared with TRBD1. This CDR3 has 17 residues. Germline values: CDR1 SGHTA, CDR2 FQGNSA. V lost 3 bases to trimming and J lost 4 bases; unmatched junction nucleotides: 11. The CDR3 sequence is CASSFGGTGVQGETQYF. In DNA, the CDR3 is TGTGCCAGCAGCTTTGGCGGGACAGGGGTTCAAGGAGAGACCCAGTACTTC. The full variable domain, its missing parts supplied by reference TRBV7-2 and TRBJ2-5, is GAGVSQSPSNKVTEKGKDVELRCDPISGHTALYWYRQSLGQGLEFLIYFQGNSAPDKSGLPSDRFSAERTGGSVSTLTIQRTQQEDSAVYLCASSFGGTGVQGETQYFGPGTRLLVL.

The J gene is TRBJ1-6, the V gene TRBV6-1; D is ambiguous. The CDR3 has 14 residues. Germline V gives CDR1 MNHNS, CDR2 SASEGT. Trimming removed 2 bases at V and 10 bases at J, with 12 bases between. Here the CDR3 reads CASSELEGKSPLHF. The DNA of the CDR3 is TGTGCCAGCAGTGAACTGGAAGGGAAATCACCCCTCCACTTT.

This chain connects TRBV12-3 or TRBV12-4 to TRBJ2-5; D might be TRBD2 (5 bases). CDR3 length: 12 amino acids. V was cut by 3 bases and J by 4 bases, with 6 bases left in between. CDR3 protein: CASSFAGETQYF. In nucleotides, the CDR3 is TGTGCCAGCAGTTTTGCGGGAGAGACCCAGTACTTC.

This chain connects TRBV6-5 to TRBJ2-3; D call uncertain. V was trimmed by 0 bases and J by 2 bases, leaving 6 bases between them. The CDR3 covers 14 residues. Germline CDR1 MNHEY, CDR2 SVGAGI. In DNA form, the CDR3 reads TGTGCCAGCAGTTACTCCCTACCCACAGATACGCAGTATTTT. This translates into CASSYSLPTDTQYF.

This clone was found once. The chain carries TRBV29-1 and TRBJ1-2; D is possibly TRBD1 (6 bases). The CDR3 has 13 amino acids. Germline lookup yields CDR1 SQVTM and CDR2 ANQGSEA. Trimming removed 6 bases at V and 3 bases at J, with 14 bases between. The CDR3 reads CSVKMDRHYGYTF. CDR3 DNA: TGCAGCGTCAAAATGGACAGACACTATGGCTACACCTTC.

The J gene is TRBJ1-2, the V gene TRBV5-1, with no clear D. Germline CDR1 and CDR2: SGHRS and YFSETQ. Trimming cost V 0 bases and J 2 bases, with 5 bases left between them. CDR3 length: 13 residues. CDR3: CASSLARNYGYTF. Here the CDR3 DNA reads TGCGCCAGCAGCTTGGCCAGAAACTATGGCTACACCTTC.

The chain employs TRBV7-2 and TRBJ2-3; no reliable D call. The CDR3 totals 15 residues. Per the germline V gene, CDR1 is SGHTA and CDR2 is FQGNSA. The ends were cut back, 5 bases at V and 1 base at J, with 13 bases in the middle. The CDR3 sequence is CASSARSLGTDTQYF. The CDR3 coding sequence is TGTGCCAGCAGCGCCCGTTCTTTGGGCACAGATACGCAGTATTTT.

The rearrangement uses TRBV18 and TRBJ2-2, with D hard to call. CDR1 is KGHSH, CDR2 LQKENI, per germline. The CDR3 covers 16 residues. Between the trimmed V and J ends, which lost 3 bases and 8 bases, there was a span of 19 bases. The CDR3 DNA reads TGTGCCAGCTCACCGGCGACCAGTTATGAAAGGGGGGAGCTGTTTTTT. Amino acid sequence: CASSPATSYERGELFF.